These 18 T cell receptor beta chains share one sample of origin, sequenced in a study of response to subunit inactivated influenza vaccine. TCRdb redid the calling of the RT-PCR reads with MiXCR, one entry per CDR3 protein. This sample carries some 500,000 distinct CDR3 sequences, about 15% of them seen once, and the ten largest clones take less than 4%. The material sequenced was CD4+ T cells sorted from PBMCs, taken less than 30 months after vaccination. These receptors came from a man aged 50 to 69 who received an inactivated influenza vaccine.

This clonotype was seen only a few times. The V gene is TRBV29-1, the J gene TRBJ2-7, with a weak D call TRBD2 (7 bases). Germline CDR1 and CDR2: SQVTM and ANQGSEA. V was trimmed by 6 bases and J by 7 bases, leaving 25 bases between them. This CDR3 is built from 15 residues. Here the CDR3 reads CSVGRRGGEMREQYF. CDR3 nucleotides: TGCAGCGTCGGTAGGAGGGGGGGCGAGATGAGAGAGCAGTACTTC.

This clonotype has more than one count but fewer than ten. The V gene is TRBV7-2, the J gene TRBJ2-7, with D possibly TRBD2 on 6 matching bases. This CDR3 comprises 16 residues. Germline assignment: CDR1 SGHTA and CDR2 FQGNSA. V lost 2 bases, J lost 0 bases, and 14 bases lay in between. The CDR3: CASSLMGGVSSYEQYF. The CDR3 DNA reads TGTGCCAGCAGCTTAATGGGGGGAGTGAGCTCCTACGAGCAGTACTTC.

There are a few counts of this clonotype. The CDR3 loop reads CASSQSAAMNTGELFF. DNA for the CDR3: TGCGCCAGCAGCCAATCGGCGGCCATGAACACCGGGGAGCTGTTTTTT. The V gene is TRBV4-3, the J gene TRBJ2-2; D gene uncertain. The CDR3 spans 16 residues. Trimming removed 2 bases from V and 1 base from J, with 11 bases in between. Germline CDR1 is LGHNA and CDR2 is YSLEER.

The chain carries TRBV5-1 and TRBJ2-4, with a tentative D call TRBD2 (7 bases). V dropped 2 bases and J dropped 9 bases, with 12 bases sitting between them. The germline gives CDR1 SGHRS, CDR2 YFSETQ. This CDR3 has 13 residues. The CDR3 nucleotides are TGCGCCAGCAGCTTATCAAGGGGGGGCATTCAGTACTTC. Translating it yields CASSLSRGGIQYF. Full variable domain (outside the CDR3, taken from reference TRBV5-1 and TRBJ2-4): KAGVTQTPRYLIKTRGQQVTLSCSPISGHRSVSWYQQTPGQGLQFLFEYFSETQRNKGNFPGRFSGRQFSNSRSEMNVSTLELGDSALYLCASSLSRGGIQYFGAGTRLSVL.

This clonotype was counted many times. CDR3 region: CASSPDKKLFF. CDR3 nucleotides: TGTGCCAGCAGTCCAGACAAAAAACTGTTTTTT. The J gene is TRBJ1-4, the V gene TRBV12-3 or TRBV12-4; no firm D call. Trimming shortened V by 5 bases and J by 9 bases, and 7 bases separated the two germline ends. This CDR3 is built from 11 residues.

This clonotype was seen a few times. The chain links TRBV28 to TRBJ2-7; 9 bases are shared with TRBD2. V dropped 7 bases and J dropped 0; count of bases not matched to a gene: 1. The germline V gene encodes CDR1 MDHEN and CDR2 SYDVKM. There are 13 residues in the CDR3. Here the CDR3 DNA reads TGTGCCAGCACTAGCGGGAACTCCTACGAGCAGTACTTC. This translates into CASTSGNSYEQYF.

This clonotype was observed many times. This CDR3 reads CASSRVLDYEQYF. The CDR3, as DNA: TGTGCCAGCAGTAGGGTACTGGACTACGAGCAGTACTTC. This chain uses TRBV6-2 or TRBV6-3 with TRBJ2-7; D remains unclear. V lost 5 bases to trimming and J lost 3 bases, with 11 bases between them. The length of the CDR3 is 13 residues. The germline CDR1 and CDR2 sequences are MNHEY and SVGEGT.

The table lists this clonotype with many counts. This chain joins TRBV5-1 and TRBJ2-7; D remains unclear. Per the germline V gene, CDR1 is SGHRS and CDR2 is YFSETQ. The CDR3 covers 14 residues. The V end was cut by 1 base, the J end by 5 bases, with 13 bases between. The CDR3 DNA is TGCGCCAGCAGCTTGCAGGTTTCAAGCGACGAGCAGTACTTC. It codes for CASSLQVSSDEQYF.

The V call is TRBV19, the J call TRBJ2-5; 9 positions agree with TRBD1. V lost 7 bases, J lost 3 bases, and 3 bases stayed unmatched. The germline gives CDR1 LNHDA, CDR2 SQIVND (reference sequence). The CDR3 is 13 residues long. The CDR3, as DNA: TGTGCCAGTACCGGGACAGGGAAAGAGACCCAGTACTTC. This encodes CASTGTGKETQYF.

V gene TRBV4-2 combines with J gene TRBJ1-1; D gene uncertain. Germline CDR1 is LGHNA and CDR2 is YNFKEQ. V dropped 1 base and J dropped 1 base, with 10 bases sitting between them. This CDR3 region has 15 residues. CDR3: CASSQVIRTNTEAFF. CDR3 DNA sequence: TGTGCCAGCAGCCAAGTAATCAGGACGAACACTGAAGCTTTCTTT.

The chain joins TRBV5-4 to TRBJ1-3; 7 bases fit TRBD1. The CDR3 consists of 16 residues. With V trimmed by 4 bases and J by 1 base, 8 bases remained unmatched. Germline loops: CDR1 SGHNT, CDR2 YYREEE (reference sequence). CDR3 protein: CASSPGTVLSGNTIYF. As DNA, the CDR3 is TGTGCCAGCAGCCCCGGGACAGTGCTTTCTGGAAACACCATATATTTT.

The chain combines TRBV4-2 with TRBJ2-3; a possible D gene is TRBD2 (6 bases). The ends were cut back, 0 bases at V and 6 bases at J, with 13 bases in the middle. Germline CDR1 is LGHNA and CDR2 is YNFKEQ. This CDR3 contains 15 residues. CDR3 sequence: CASSQESRGRDTQYF. DNA for the CDR3: TGTGCCAGCAGCCAAGAGTCGCGAGGGAGGGATACGCAGTATTTT.

In its sample, this clonotype was seen a few times. The chain carries TRBV10-3 and TRBJ1-1; 7 bases agree with TRBD1. The length of the CDR3 is 15 residues. Germline V lookup: CDR1 ENHRY, CDR2 SYGVKD. Trimming cost V 6 bases and J 1 base; bases outside gene matches: 8. The CDR3 region is CAISQDRVGNTEAFF. The CDR3 coding sequence is TGTGCCATCAGCCAAGACAGGGTTGGGAACACTGAAGCTTTCTTT.

The chain employs TRBV20-1 and TRBJ2-7; 8 nucleotides match TRBD1. This CDR3 comprises 13 residues. V shed 6 bases, J shed 3 bases, and the junction held 7 bases outside the gene matches. Germline V CDR1 and CDR2: DFQATT, SNEGSKA (reference sequence). For the CDR3, the DNA is TGCAGTGCGTCATCAGGGGGCGTCTACGAGCAGTACTTC. Residues: CSASSGGVYEQYF.

This clonotype was observed many times. The V and J genes are TRBV10-3 and TRBJ2-1; 14 bases fit TRBD2. This CDR3 comprises 17 residues. Trimming took 3 bases from V and 6 from J; bases not matched to a gene: 7. Germline values: CDR1 ENHRY, CDR2 SYGVKD. The CDR3 region is CAISEHAGTSGSNEQFF. CDR3 DNA sequence: TGTGCCATCAGTGAACACGCCGGGACTAGCGGGAGCAATGAGCAGTTCTTC.

This CDR3 is CSGALRLDLNEQFF. CDR3 nucleotide sequence: TGCAGCGGGGCCCTTAGGCTAGACCTCAATGAGCAGTTCTTC. The chain links TRBV29-1 to TRBJ2-1; no clear D. CDR1 is SQVTM, CDR2 ANQGSEA, per germline. The CDR3 loop spans 14 amino acids. With 7 bases removed from V and 6 bases from J, the gap between germline ends came to 19 bases.

This clonotype was seen only a few times. CDR3 protein: CASSPQGRGDTQYF. CDR3 nucleotide sequence: TGTGCCAGCAGCCCCCAGGGGAGGGGAGATACGCAGTATTTT. V is TRBV7-2 and J is TRBJ2-3, with D perhaps TRBD2 (7 bases). Germline lookup yields CDR1 SGHTA and CDR2 FQGNSA. Trimming removed 5 bases at V and 5 bases at J, with 14 bases between. The CDR3 consists of 14 residues.

The table lists this clonotype with many counts. The V call is TRBV4-3, the J call TRBJ2-4, with 12 bases identical to TRBD2. The germline CDR1 and CDR2 sequences are LGHNA and YSLEER. The junction had 4 bases not matched to a gene; V was cut back by 3 bases and J by 1 base. The CDR3 runs 17 residues. CDR3: CASSQLAGGPAKNIQYF. In DNA, the CDR3 is TGCGCCAGCAGCCAGCTAGCGGGGGGGCCGGCCAAAAACATTCAGTACTTC.